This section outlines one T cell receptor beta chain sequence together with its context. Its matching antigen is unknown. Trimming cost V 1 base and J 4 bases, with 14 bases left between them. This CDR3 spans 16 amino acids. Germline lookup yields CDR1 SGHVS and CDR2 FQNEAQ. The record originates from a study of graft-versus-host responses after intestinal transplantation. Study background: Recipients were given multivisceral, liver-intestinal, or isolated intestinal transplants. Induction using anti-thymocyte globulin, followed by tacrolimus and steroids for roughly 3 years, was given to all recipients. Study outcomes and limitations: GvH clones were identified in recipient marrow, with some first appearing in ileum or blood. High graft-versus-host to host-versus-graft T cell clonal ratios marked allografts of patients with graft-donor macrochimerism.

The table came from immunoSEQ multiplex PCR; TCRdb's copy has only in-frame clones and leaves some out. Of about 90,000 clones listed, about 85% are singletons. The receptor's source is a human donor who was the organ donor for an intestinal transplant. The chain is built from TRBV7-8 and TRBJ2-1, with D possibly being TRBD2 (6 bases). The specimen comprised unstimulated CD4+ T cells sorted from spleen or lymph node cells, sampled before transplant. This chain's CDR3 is CASSLVRRESYNEQFF. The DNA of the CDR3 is TGTGCCAGCAGCTTAGTAAGGCGGGAATCTTACAATGAGCAGTTCTTC.